This T cell receptor beta chain emerged from a study of cytomegalovirus exposure and HLA in healthy donors (dated by TCRdb to 2016 to 2017). The study in broad terms: An earlier analysis of around 600 of the donors reported 250 to 300 Gb of sequence data and some 120 million unique TCR beta sequences from roughly 200 million T cells. Typing coverage differed by locus: A, B, C, DRB1 and DQB1 were typed in about 629-630 donors, DQA1 in about 500, DPA1 in 600 to 610, and DPB1 in just under 490. On average, 235,054 unique TCR beta nucleotide sequences were sequenced per donor among 350 to 400 genotyped donors of the cohort, with roughly 20% of those sequences being non-productive. The study aimed to test whether signatures of past pathogen exposure could be identified by cataloging public T cell receptors. The genetic ancestry cluster associated with self-reported Caucasian donors included over 65% of the 398 genotyped donors. In a later analysis, previously published TCR beta repertoires from 670 or so donors were re-analyzed and high-resolution HLA genotyping was added so that TCR occurrence patterns could be studied. Several DR-DQ haplotypes were handled as single units for association and clustering because linkage in the cohort was strong. To predict cytomegalovirus infection status, the study combined high-throughput TCR immunosequencing, statistical association of individual TCRs with disease status, and machine learning. Rather than drawing on any new phenotypic data, the later analysis identified candidate immune exposures from TCR beta sequences and the way those sequences occurred across donors. All discovery cohort repertoires had been generated on a single sequencing platform. A later genetic analysis used genome-wide SNP genotypes for about 65% of the roughly 700 donors, treating that subset as a discovery cohort. Class I and class II HLA loci were covered by the typing at four-digit resolution. Alongside the repertoire data, information on donor age, sex, ethnicity and CMV serostatus was compiled. Besides the first cohort of 550 to 750 subjects, a separate validation cohort made up of 120 different subjects was used. About 310 gigabases of sequencing data and 80 million or so unique TCR sequences were included in an early release covering under 650 HLA-typed donors. The T cell repertoires of under 750 subjects were profiled by immunosequencing and related to cytomegalovirus serostatus. To decide whether each TCR beta V gene segment behaved as functional or pseudogenic, an earlier analysis of several hundred of the donors relied on high-throughput TCR beta sequencing.

In total, approximately 690 healthy bone marrow donors made up the cohort. At the time of sampling, all cohort members were nominally healthy, though unrecorded immune exposures were likely present. The donor tested CMV seronegative and was one of the 352 seronegative cohort members. Every donor gave a peripheral blood sample, and the peripheral blood mononuclear cells from that sample were used for TCR beta sequencing. Genomic DNA extraction from the blood cell samples was performed with the Qiagen DNeasy Blood Extraction Kit. There are 17 amino acids in the CDR3, from cysteine to phenylalanine inclusive. Only the CDR3 DNA stays, 51 bases, in frame from base 1. V drops 5 bases and J drops 0 bases, leaving 14 bases in between. Based on the germline V gene (reference sequence), the CDR1 and CDR2 sequences are SEHNR and FQNEAQ. A word on this clone: Its recognized antigen is unknown. No much larger clone exists at a distance of one base, and base qualities are not known.

The receptor library was made with the immunoSEQ multiplex PCR assay. For the multiplex PCR, a mixture combining 60 forward primers for TCR Vbeta segments and 13 reverse primers for TCR Jbeta segments was used. The CDR3 region of rearranged TCR beta genes was amplified from genomic DNA with a multiplex PCR assay. On the Illumina HiSeq System, the amplified TCR beta libraries were sequenced as 87-base-pair reads. Regarding the original processing steps: In a later analysis, 80 million or so unique TCR beta chains were counted across the roughly 610 repertoires, and around 10 million of these chains were shared by at least two donors. Raw reads were error-corrected and collapsed into unique sequences with a nearest-neighbor algorithm that merged closely related sequences to remove PCR and sequencing errors. To assign V, D and J gene segments, CDR3 sequences were aligned to IMGT reference sequences. For a sequence to be retained, a match of at least six nucleotides to both a V gene segment and a J gene segment was required. Rearrangements were classified as productive when the CDR3 lacked stop codons and remained in frame with V and J, and all other rearrangements were classified as non-productive. CDR3 was defined according to IMGT convention as the region running from the second conserved V-encoded cysteine to the conserved J-encoded phenylalanine. The earlier analysis of some 550 of the donors excluded any sequence lacking an unambiguous match to a single V gene segment. In an earlier analysis of several hundred of the donors, a V segment was called functional when productive rearrangements were above 56.7%, and segregating when the standard deviation between donors exceeded 5%. A statistical classification framework was developed to diagnose cytomegalovirus status using the catalog of TCR beta chain sequences. In a later analysis, TCR nucleotide sequences were compared against IMGT/GENE-DB human TR gene sequences so that V and J genes could be assigned. In a later analysis, CDR3 sequences and most-parsimonious VDJ recombination scenarios were assigned using the TCRdist pipeline. In a later analysis, every TCR beta chain was defined by the combination of its CDR3 amino acid sequence and its V-gene family, and reads without a unique V-gene family were dropped. A later analysis removed several hundred highly shared, low-generation-probability nucleotide sequences to deal with suspected cross-contamination and a sequencing artifact. For each public chain, a later analysis derived a clonal expansion index from normalized ranks of inferred template counts within each repertoire. Generation probabilities in a later analysis came from a VDJ recombination model fitted to out-of-frame rearrangements, and those results were checked against IGoR. In a later analysis, TCR-TCR, TCR-HLA and TCR-CMV co-occurrence was scored with hypergeometric tests, and a repertoire-size bias correction was applied to TCR pairs. A later analysis estimated false discovery rates by permuting HLA or CMV assignments 20 times. In a later analysis, co-occurring TCRs were grouped using DBSCAN, with TCRdist sequence similarity added in when clustering inside HLA-allele-positive subsets. For co-occurrence clustering, repertoires with fewer than 30,000 or more than 120,000 public chains were excluded, along with five repertoires with anomalous nucleotide sharing. As stored in TCRdb, this immuneACCESS dataset retains in-frame rearrangements with V and J assigned. A fraction of the clones does not appear; measured against another copy, unresolved V genes explain less than half of the discrepancy, and the remainder lacks a known reason. Clone size and V and J calls were adopted from that table, with D and trimming inferred from the DNA. Here the sample has about 87,000 clones; 6.5% to 8% occur a single time. The biggest ten clones account for about 2.3% of the sample.

Broad study findings and their caveats: The earlier analysis of 587 of the donors excluded seventeen rarely observed V segments, including chromosome 9 orphons, because counts were too low. A cluster of highly shared sequence variants was judged likely to be a technical artifact of the sequencing pipeline. An association between a missense DCLRE1C variant and V-gene and J-gene trimming of TCR beta chains was found in a later genetic analysis and replicated in an independent cohort. A later analysis found that most CMV-associated TCR beta chains appeared HLA-restricted, with HLA associations seemingly driven largely by CMV exposure. In a later analysis, several top co-occurrence clusters were reported to appear linked to parvovirus B19, influenza, CMV and Epstein-Barr virus. A later genetic analysis reported fewer N-insertions in productive TCRs among donors in an Asian-associated ancestry cluster than the roughly 640-donor mean. A later analysis associated some 17,000 TCR beta sequences with specific HLA alleles at a false discovery rate of 0.05. The presence/absence analyses assumed that sequencing depth was roughly uniform across donors, and that assumption may not be true. A later analysis found that TCR association rates varied across HLA loci, with DRB1 alleles showing the most associated TCRs and HLA-C alleles the fewest. Immune exposure information for the cohort was limited to CMV serostatus. The cohort was sequenced for TCR beta chains only, and without alpha or paired-chain data the features that could be detected were limited. A further reported finding was that TCR beta sequences accurately predicted the HLA-A and HLA-B alleles for most subjects in the first cohort. The classifier was reported to diagnose cytomegalovirus status with high specificity and sensitivity in both the original cohort and the validation cohort. Some IMGT-functional V segments, including TRBV6-2 and TRBV6-3, could not be distinguished by the 87-base-pair reads and were therefore excluded. In vitro tests confirmed that a few of the cytomegalovirus-associated TCR beta chains recognize cytomegalovirus antigens. HLA typing was unavailable for some donors at each locus, so association tests used only the typed subset. It was suggested by the authors that the approach could potentially be generalized to other disease states and immunological phenotypes. While some public TCRs were present in many individuals, most TCR sequences turned up only very rarely across donors. Broadly in line with IMGT annotations, most TCR beta V segments showed up in productive rearrangements about 87% or about 30% of the time in an earlier analysis of several hundred of the donors. Linkage disequilibrium might explain the correlated functional status among segregating V segments, but an unknown experimental factor could not be excluded. When HLA alleles, especially DR and DQ, strongly co-occurred, attributing TCR associations to individual alleles was difficult. In a later analysis, HLA-associated TCR beta chains showed more clonal expansion and lower generation probabilities than non-associated chains that were equally common. A total of 150 or so TCR beta chains were listed by the study as associated with cytomegalovirus.

The receptor comes from a man aged 45-65 years in good health and CMV-seronegative. The chain is encoded by TRBV7-9 joined to TRBJ2-6, with a tentative D gene TRBD1 over 5 matching bases. Material for sequencing was PBMCs. The CDR3 corresponds to CASSPDRHHSGANVLTF. The DNA sequence follows: TGTGCCAGCAGCCCCGACAGACACCACTCTGGGGCCAACGTCCTGACTTTC.